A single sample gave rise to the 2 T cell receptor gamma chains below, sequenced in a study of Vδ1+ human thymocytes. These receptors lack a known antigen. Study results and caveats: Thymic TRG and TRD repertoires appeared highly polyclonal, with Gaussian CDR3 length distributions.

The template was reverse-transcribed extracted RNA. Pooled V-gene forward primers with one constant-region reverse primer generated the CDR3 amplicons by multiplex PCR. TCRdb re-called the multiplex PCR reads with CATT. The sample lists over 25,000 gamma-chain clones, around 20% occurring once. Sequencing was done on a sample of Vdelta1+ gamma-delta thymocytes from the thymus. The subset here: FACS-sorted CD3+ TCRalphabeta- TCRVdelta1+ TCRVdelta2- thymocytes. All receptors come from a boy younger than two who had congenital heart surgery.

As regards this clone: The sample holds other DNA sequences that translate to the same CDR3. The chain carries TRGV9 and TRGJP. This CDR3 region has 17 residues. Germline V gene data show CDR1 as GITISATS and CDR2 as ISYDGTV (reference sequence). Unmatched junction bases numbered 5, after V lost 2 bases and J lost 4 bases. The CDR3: CALWEGLQELGKKIKVF. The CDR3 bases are TGTGCCTTGTGGGAGGGCCTTCAAGAGTTGGGCAAAAAAATCAAGGTATTT.

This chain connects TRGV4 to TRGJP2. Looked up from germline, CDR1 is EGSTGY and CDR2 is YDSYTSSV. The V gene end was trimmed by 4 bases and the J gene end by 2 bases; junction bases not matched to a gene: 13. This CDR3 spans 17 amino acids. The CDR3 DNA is TGTGCCACCTGGGACAGGCCGGGTGGGAGTAGTGATTGGATCAAGACGTTT. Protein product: CATWDRPGGSSDWIKTF.